A selection of T cell receptor beta chains follows, all from one sample in a study of control samples from healthy donors and cancer patients. The table came from immunoSEQ multiplex PCR; TCRdb's copy has only in-frame clones and leaves some out. The sample has about 180,000 clones; around 90% are singletons. The sequenced sample was blood. These receptors all come from a woman aged 50 to 65 in good health. CDR3s include the opening cysteine and the closing phenylalanine or tryptophan. A D gene is named only where the DNA matches it firmly. Some rows mark clone size as missing; the rest say once, few, many or name a class of expanded clone.

>NA|NA|TRBV24-1|TRBJ1-3
TGTGCCACCAGTGATTTGTGGGGGAACACCATATATTTT
CATSDLWGNTIYF
>NA|once|TRBV29-1|TRBJ2-7
TGCAGCGTTAAAACAGGGACCTTCTCCTACGAGCAGTACTTC
CSVKTGTFSYEQYF
>TRBD1|NA|TRBV7-9|TRBJ2-1
TGTGCCAGCAGCTTAGGGGTACAGGGGAAGGGTGCCTACAATGAGCAGTTCTTC
CASSLGVQGKGAYNEQFF
>TRBD1|NA|TRBV7-9|TRBJ1-1
TGTGCCAGCAGCGCATCTCCAGGGACAGTTTATAGTGAAGCTTTCTTT
CASSASPGTVYSEAFF
>NA|once|TRBV19|TRBJ1-2
TGTGCCAGTAGTATCTCACAGACTGGCTACACCTTC
CASSISQTGYTF
>NA|NA|TRBV5-1|TRBJ1-1
TGCGCCAGCAGCTCGACCGGGCCTATTACTAAAGCTTTCTTT
CASSSTGPITKAFF
>NA|NA|TRBV10-2|TRBJ2-2
TGCGCCAGCACGGCGGGGGCATGGACCGGGGAGCTGTTTTTT
CASTAGAWTGELFF
>NA|NA|TRBV4-3|TRBJ1-1
TGCGCCAGCAGCCAATTTGCAGGTCGAATCTTCTTT
CASSQFAGRIFF
>NA|NA|TRBV9|TRBJ1-3
TGTGCCAGCAGCGTAGAAGGGAGCTCTGGAAACACCATATATTTT
CASSVEGSSGNTIYF
>NA|NA|TRBV28|TRBJ1-3
TGTGCCAGCAGTCCCACAAGGATGCGCACCATATATTTT
CASSPTRMRTIYF
>NA|NA|TRBV7-3|TRBJ2-3
TGTGCCAGCAGCTTAAAGACAGATACGCAGTATTTT
CASSLKTDTQYF
>TRBD1|NA|TRBV30|TRBJ1-3
TGTGCCTGGAGGTACGAGGGACAGGGAAGAAACACCATATATTTT
CAWRYEGQGRNTIYF
>NA|NA|TRBV6-2/TRBV6-3|TRBJ1-1
TGTGCCAGCAGTTATCGGTCTAGGGGCACTGAAGCTTTCTTT
CASSYRSRGTEAFF
>NA|NA|TRBV28|TRBJ2-2
TGTGCCAGCAGTTTGATCCTTCCTGGGGAGCTGTTTTTT
CASSLILPGELFF
>NA|NA|TRBV7-8|TRBJ2-1
TGTGCCAGCTCTCCCCTTCAAGATGTGGGAAACAATGAGCAGTTCTTC
CASSPLQDVGNNEQFF
>NA|NA|TRBV28|TRBJ1-5
TGTGCCAGCAGTTCCAGACCGAGATATAGCAATCAGCCCCAGCATTTT
CASSSRPRYSNQPQHF
>NA|NA|TRBV7-3|TRBJ1-5
TGTGCCAGCAGCTTAGGGGGTGGGCAGCCCCAGCATTTT
CASSLGGGQPQHF
>NA|NA|TRBV7-8|TRBJ2-5
TGTGCCAGCAGCCACGGCAGGGGGCGGGGGGAGACCCAGTACTTC
CASSHGRGRGETQYF
>NA|once|TRBV6-1|TRBJ1-1
TGTGCCAGCAGTGAAGTTTCTGAAGCTTTCTTT
CASSEVSEAFF
>NA|NA|TRBV7-6|TRBJ2-7
TGTGCCAGCAGCTTAGCCGCCTATCCTTACGAGCAGTACTTC
CASSLAAYPYEQYF
>TRBD1|NA|TRBV5-4|TRBJ2-7
TGTGCCAGCAGCTTGAACGGGGACAGGGGCTCCTACGAGCAGTACTTC
CASSLNGDRGSYEQYF
>TRBD1|NA|TRBV2|TRBJ2-7
TGTGCCAGCAGGGGACAGGGAAAGAGTTACTACGAGCAGTACTTC
CASRGQGKSYYEQYF
>NA|once|TRBV5-1|TRBJ2-5
TGCGCCAGCAGCCCCGCGAGGCATGGGGGGCCTCGAAAAGAGACCCAGTACTTC
CASSPARHGGPRKETQYF
>NA|NA|TRBV27|TRBJ2-6
TGTGCCAGCAGTCCCCAAATCTGGGGCCGGACGTCTGGGGCCAACGTCCTGACTTTC
CASSPQIWGRTSGANVLTF
>NA|NA|TRBV27|TRBJ2-3
TGTGCCAGCAGGATTAAAGGGGCGCCCACAGATACGCAGTATTTT
CASRIKGAPTDTQYF
>NA|NA|TRBV6-2/TRBV6-3|TRBJ1-1
TGTGCCAGCAGTTACTGGGGGGGTGGCACTGAAGCTTTCTTT
CASSYWGGGTEAFF
>TRBD2|NA|TRBV5-4|TRBJ2-7
TGTGCCAGCAGCTTGGGCAGCGGGAGCTCCTACGAGCAGTACTTC
CASSLGSGSSYEQYF
>NA|NA|TRBV28|TRBJ1-5
TGTGCCAGCAAATCCCTTTTGAGGGGTGGGGATCAGCCCCAGCATTTT
CASKSLLRGGDQPQHF
>NA|NA|TRBV28|TRBJ1-4
TGTGCCAGCAGGACCCCGGGAGGTGGTGGTACTAATGAAAAACTGTTTTTT
CASRTPGGGGTNEKLFF
>NA|NA|TRBV2|TRBJ1-5
TGTGCCAGCAGTGAAGCAGGGTTAGAAAATCAGCCCCAGCATTTT
CASSEAGLENQPQHF
>TRBD1|NA|TRBV19|TRBJ2-6
TGTGCCGGCTCTCAGGGGGCTGGGGCCAACGTCCTGACTTTC
CAGSQGAGANVLTF
>NA|NA|TRBV12-3/TRBV12-4|TRBJ1-2
TGTGCCAGCAGTTTCGGGTCTAACTATGGCTACACCTTC
CASSFGSNYGYTF
>TRBD1|NA|TRBV6-6|TRBJ1-2
TGTGCCAGCAGTCAGACAGGGGGATCCGGCTACACCTTC
CASSQTGGSGYTF
>TRBD1|NA|TRBV19|TRBJ1-2
TGTGCCAGTAGTCCCGACAGGGGATCGATTAACTATGGCTACACCTTC
CASSPDRGSINYGYTF
>TRBD2|NA|TRBV5-1|TRBJ2-1
TGCGCCAGCAGCACGGGACTAGGAGGTGTCAATGAGCAGTTCTTC
CASSTGLGGVNEQFF
>NA|once|TRBV10-3|TRBJ1-3
TGTGCCATCAGTGAGTCGCTGACCGCAAACTCTGGAAACACCATATATTTT
CAISESLTANSGNTIYF
>TRBD2|NA|TRBV7-3|TRBJ2-7
TGTGCCAGCAGCCCCCTCCCTAGCGGGAGTGGTGAGCAGTACTTC
CASSPLPSGSGEQYF
>TRBD1|NA|TRBV13|TRBJ1-2
TGTGCCAGCAGCTTAGGCGGGACAGGGACCTATGGCTACACCTTC
CASSLGGTGTYGYTF
>NA|NA|TRBV2|TRBJ1-2
TGTGCCAGCACCCTGGACGGCAACTATGGCTACACCTTC
CASTLDGNYGYTF
>NA|NA|TRBV4-1|TRBJ1-4
TGCGCCAGCAGCCAAGGAAGCGCAGGGAGCAATGAAAAACTGTTTTTT
CASSQGSAGSNEKLFF
>NA|NA|TRBV18|TRBJ2-2
TGTGCCAGCTCACCACCGGGCCCCGGGGAGCTGTTTTTT
CASSPPGPGELFF
>NA|few|TRBV12-3/TRBV12-4|TRBJ1-6
TGTGCCAGCAGCCCCTCAGGTATTTCACCCCTCCACTTT
CASSPSGISPLHF
>TRBD2|NA|TRBV28|TRBJ2-7
TGTGCCAGCATCTCAAGCGGGACTAGCGCCTACGAGCAGTACTTC
CASISSGTSAYEQYF
>NA|NA|TRBV4-2|TRBJ1-1
TGTGCCAGCAGCCAAGATCACGCGGCGGCGGTGAACACTGAAGCTTTCTTT
CASSQDHAAAVNTEAFF
>TRBD1|NA|TRBV3-1/TRBV3-2|TRBJ1-1
TGTGCCAGCAGCCATGAACCGGGACAGGGTCGGGGCACTGAAGCTTTCTTT
CASSHEPGQGRGTEAFF
>NA|NA|TRBV7-2|TRBJ2-7
TGTGCCAGCAGCTTTTCGATAGACAGTACCTACGAGCAGTACTTC
CASSFSIDSTYEQYF
>NA|NA|TRBV28|TRBJ1-1
TGTGCCAGCAGTGATTGGGTTAGGGGGACCACTGAAGCTTTCTTT
CASSDWVRGTTEAFF
>NA|NA|TRBV5-1|TRBJ2-3
TGCGCCAGCAGCTTGAATCCGGGTTTCACAGATACGCAGTATTTT
CASSLNPGFTDTQYF
>NA|NA|TRBV27|TRBJ1-6
TGTGCCAGCAGTTTGACAGCGGCACCCCTCCACTTT
CASSLTAAPLHF